These 17 T cell receptor beta chains came from one sample sequenced in a study of T cells in tumors after PD-1 blockade. The table came from immunoSEQ multiplex PCR; TCRdb's copy has only in-frame clones and leaves some out. The sample holds 13,000 to 15,000 clones; about four fifths are singletons and the top ten take more than 20%. The sequenced sample was PBMCs, obtained after anti-PD-1 treatment. The receptors originated from a human donor with basal cell carcinoma.

CDR3 residues: CASRDKTALGPQHF. In DNA form, the CDR3 reads TGTGCCAGCAGAGACAAGACAGCGTTGGGCCCCCAGCATTTT. The chain uses TRBV6-5 and TRBJ1-5, with a tentative D call TRBD1 (5 bases). The V end was cut by 6 bases, the J end by 10 bases, with 19 bases between. The CDR3 has 14 amino acids. Germline CDR1 reads MNHEY; CDR2 reads SVGAGI.

This sequence joins TRBV6-5 and TRBJ2-2, with unresolved D. The CDR3 covers 12 residues. Trimming took 8 bases from V and 4 from J, leaving 8 bases between them. Per the germline V gene, CDR1 is MNHEY and CDR2 is SVGAGI. The CDR3 loop reads CASALGTGELFF. The CDR3 DNA reads TGTGCCAGCGCTCTCGGCACCGGGGAGCTGTTTTTT.

The chain carries TRBV5-1 and TRBJ2-7, with 13 bases that match TRBD2. The CDR3 loop spans 19 amino acids. Germline CDR1 SGHRS, CDR2 YFSETQ. V lost 0 bases and J lost 2; bases outside the gene matches: 11. The CDR3 DNA reads TGCGCCAGCAGCTTGGAGGCTTCCGGACTAGCGGGAGCGACCTACGAGCAGTACTTC. Amino acids: CASSLEASGLAGATYEQYF. Supplemented by reference TRBV5-1 and TRBJ2-7, the full variable domain reads KAGVTQTPRYLIKTRGQQVTLSCSPISGHRSVSWYQQTPGQGLQFLFEYFSETQRNKGNFPGRFSGRQFSNSRSEMNVSTLELGDSALYLCASSLEASGLAGATYEQYFGPGTRLTVT.

DNA for the CDR3: TGTGCCAGCAGCCAAGGTCCGGGGGTTGGGTACGAGCAGTACTTC. Translated, it gives CASSQGPGVGYEQYF. The rearrangement uses TRBV3-1 (or the pseudogene TRBV3-2) and TRBJ2-7, with D maybe TRBD2 (6 bases). Between the trimmed V and J ends, which lost 1 base and 4 bases, there was a span of 14 bases. CDR1 is LGHDT and CDR2 is YNNKEL in the germline V gene (reference sequence). CDR3 length equals 15 residues.

This clone was detected once. Other DNA sequences within the sample encode an identical CDR3. The CDR3 here is CASSLVQGNYGYTF. CDR3 DNA: TGTGCCAGCAGCTTAGTGCAGGGTAACTATGGCTACACCTTC. The V call is TRBV7-2, the J call TRBJ1-2; D possibly corresponds to TRBD1 (5 bases). The CDR3 spans 14 residues. Germline lookup yields CDR1 SGHTA and CDR2 FQGNSA. V lost 1 base and J 1 base, leaving 7 bases between the germline ends. The full variable domain, its missing parts supplied by reference TRBV7-2 and TRBJ1-2, is GAGVSQSPSNKVTEKGKDVELRCDPISGHTALYWYRQSLGQGLEFLIYFQGNSAPDKSGLPSDRFSAERTGGSVSTLTIQRTQQEDSAVYLCASSLVQGNYGYTFGSGTRLTVV.

The count of this clone is one. The chain employs TRBV9 and TRBJ2-1, with a weak D call TRBD2 (6 bases). The CDR3 totals 15 residues. Germline assignment: CDR1 SGDLS and CDR2 YYNGEE. The V and J ends lost 0 bases and 1 base respectively, with 8 bases between them. The CDR3 spells CASSVAGDSYNEQFF. The CDR3 bases are TGTGCCAGCAGCGTAGCGGGAGATTCCTACAATGAGCAGTTCTTC.

The V gene is TRBV7-9, the J gene TRBJ1-5; 12 bases are shared with TRBD1. Germline V gives CDR1 SEHNR, CDR2 FQNEAQ (reference sequence). The CDR3 is 14 residues long. The trim removed 5 bases at V and 6 bases at J, leaving 2 bases unmatched. The CDR3 reads CASSGDRGLQPQHF. In DNA form, the CDR3 reads TGTGCCAGCAGCGGGGACAGGGGGCTTCAGCCCCAGCATTTT.

CDR3 DNA: TGTGCCAGCAGTAGGACGGTCCGGGCCTACGAGCAGTACTTC. Amino acids: CASSRTVRAYEQYF. The V gene is TRBV6-2 or TRBV6-3, the J gene TRBJ2-7; D call uncertain. Per germline, CDR1 MNHEY and CDR2 SVGEGT. This CDR3 contains 14 residues. Trimming removed 5 bases at V and 2 bases at J, with 13 bases between.

The chain links TRBV19 to TRBJ2-5; 8 bases map to TRBD1. The V segment lost 1 base and the J segment 5 bases; nucleotides outside the gene matches: 6. CDR3 length: 15 residues. Germline V gene sequence: CDR1 LNHDA, CDR2 SQIVND (reference sequence). CDR3 DNA: TGTGCCAGTAGTATAGCCCCAGGGGGCTCGGAGACCCAGTACTTC. Encoded protein: CASSIAPGGSETQYF.

The rearrangement joins TRBV5-6 to TRBJ2-3; 8 nucleotides line up with TRBD1. Germline V gives CDR1 SGHDT, CDR2 YYEEEE. Trimming removed 0 bases from V and 3 bases from J; junction bases left unmatched: 3. The CDR3 extends over 15 amino acids. The CDR3 bases are TGTGCCAGCAGCTTGGTCAGGGGGCCAACAGATACGCAGTATTTT. It specifies CASSLVRGPTDTQYF.

This chain connects TRBV28 to TRBJ2-3; D may match TRBD1 or TRBD2 (5 bases each). V was clipped by 2 bases and J by 0 bases, with 18 bases between them. CDR1 MDHEN and CDR2 SYDVKM come from the germline V gene. This CDR3 comprises 18 residues. The CDR3 DNA sequence: TGTGCCAGCAGTTTAGTGGGGGAGAAGGGCCCTAGCACAGATACGCAGTATTTT. This sequence encodes CASSLVGEKGPSTDTQYF.

The rearrangement uses TRBV2 and TRBJ2-1; TRBD2 aligns across 9 bases. Germline loops: CDR1 SNHLY, CDR2 FYNNEI. CDR3 length: 19 residues. The DNA for the CDR3 is TGTCCCCGCAGTCACGGGGGGGCGCGGGAGGGGAGCTCCTACAATGAGCAGTTCTTC. It yields the protein CPRSHGGAREGSSYNEQFF. Based on the CDR3 plus reference TRBV2 and TRBJ2-1, the full variable domain is EPEVTQTPSHQVTQMGQEVILRCVPISNHLYFYWYRQILGQKVEFLVSFYNNEISEKSEIFDDQFSVERPDGSNFTLKIRSTKLEDSAMYFCPRSHGGAREGSSYNEQFFGPGTRLTVL.

Turning to this clone: Other DNA sequences in this sample translate to the same CDR3. The rearrangement links TRBV4-1 to TRBJ1-2; TRBD1 matches 9 bases. This CDR3 comprises 15 residues. Germline V gene data show CDR1 as MGHRA and CDR2 as YSYEKL. Losses at the gene ends were 2 bases for V and 2 bases for J; bases not matched to a gene: 3. CDR3 coding DNA: TGCGCCAGCAGCCAACTTGGGACAGGGAACTATGGCTACACCTTC. It is translated as CASSQLGTGNYGYTF.

This clone was counted between two and nine times. CDR3 amino acids: CASRSGGPNTGELFF. The DNA for the CDR3 is TGTGCCAGCAGATCGGGAGGGCCTAACACCGGGGAGCTGTTTTTT. The gene calls are TRBV6-6 and TRBJ2-2; 8 bases agree with TRBD2. The germline V gene has CDR1 MNHNY and CDR2 SVGAGI (reference sequence). V gave up 6 bases and J gave up 2 bases; unmatched junction bases: 5. The length of the CDR3 is 15 residues.

The rearrangement joins TRBV5-4 to TRBJ2-1; 9 bases line up with TRBD2. The CDR3 length is 15 residues. CDR1 and CDR2 (germline): SGHNT, YYREEE (reference sequence). V shed 1 base and J 8 bases; nucleotides not matched to a gene: 7. The CDR3 DNA reads TGTGCCAGCAGCTTGAGTAGCGGGAGTTTCGATGAGCAGTTCTTC. Its translation: CASSLSSGSFDEQFF.

DNA of the CDR3: TGTGCCAGCAGTTTAAGTAGCGGGGGCACAGATACGCAGTATTTT. Translated, it gives CASSLSSGGTDTQYF. The rearrangement joins TRBV28 to TRBJ2-3; the match to TRBD2 covers 8 bases. The trim removed 2 bases at V and 1 base at J, leaving 2 bases unmatched. The CDR3 runs 15 residues. Germline assignment: CDR1 MDHEN and CDR2 SYDVKM.

This chain joins TRBV18 and TRBJ2-7; D possibly corresponds to TRBD2 (6 bases). The germline V gene encodes CDR1 KGHSH and CDR2 LQKENI. V shed 2 bases and J shed 5 bases, with 13 bases lying between them. This CDR3 has 14 amino acids. CDR3 sequence: CASSPSGTDHEQYF. CDR3 in DNA: TGTGCCAGCTCACCATCCGGGACTGACCACGAGCAGTACTTC.